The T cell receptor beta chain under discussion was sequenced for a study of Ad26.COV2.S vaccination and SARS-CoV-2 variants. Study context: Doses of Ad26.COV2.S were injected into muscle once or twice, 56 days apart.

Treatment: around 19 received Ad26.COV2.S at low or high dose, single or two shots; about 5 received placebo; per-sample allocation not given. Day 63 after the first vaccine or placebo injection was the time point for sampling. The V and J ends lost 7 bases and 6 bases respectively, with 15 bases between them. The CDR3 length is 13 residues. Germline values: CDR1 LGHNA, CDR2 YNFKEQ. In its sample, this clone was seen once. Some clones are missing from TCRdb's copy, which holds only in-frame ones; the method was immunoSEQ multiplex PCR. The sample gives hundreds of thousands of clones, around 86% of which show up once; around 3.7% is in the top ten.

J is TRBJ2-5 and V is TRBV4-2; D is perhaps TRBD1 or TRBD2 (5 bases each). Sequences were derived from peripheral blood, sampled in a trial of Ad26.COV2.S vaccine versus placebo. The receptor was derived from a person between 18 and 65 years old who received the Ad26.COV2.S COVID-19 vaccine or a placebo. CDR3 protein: CASTSGRDQTQYF. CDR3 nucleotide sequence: TGTGCCAGCACGTCTGGCAGGGACCAGACCCAGTACTTC.